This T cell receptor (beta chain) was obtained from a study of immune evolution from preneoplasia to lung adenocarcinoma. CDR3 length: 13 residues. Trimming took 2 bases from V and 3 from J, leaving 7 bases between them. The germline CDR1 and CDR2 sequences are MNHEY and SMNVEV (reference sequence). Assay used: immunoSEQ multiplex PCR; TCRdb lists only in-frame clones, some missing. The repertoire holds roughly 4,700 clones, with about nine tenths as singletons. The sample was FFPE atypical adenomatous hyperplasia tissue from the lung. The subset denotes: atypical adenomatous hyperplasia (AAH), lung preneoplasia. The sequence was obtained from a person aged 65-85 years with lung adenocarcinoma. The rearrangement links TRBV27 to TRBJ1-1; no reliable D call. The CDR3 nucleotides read TGTGCCAGCAGTTTAAACATTTACACTGAAGCTTTCTTT. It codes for CASSLNIYTEAFF.